This T cell receptor (beta chain) was recorded in a study of T cell repertoires in cytomegalovirus infection. The wider study: Both a matching HLA type and CMV infection were indicated by public TCR beta signatures.

Using its own MiXCR run on the reads, TCRdb lists one record per CDR3 protein. The sample holds around 630,000 distinct CDR3 sequences; roughly a quarter are singletons and the top ten take approximately 8%. Broader study findings: Frequencies of public TCR beta families were cumulated, and this identified carriers of CMV plus the relevant HLA. HLA-C-restricted CMV-specific TCR beta clonotypes prevailed in the ex vivo response.

Germline assignment: CDR1 MNHEY and CDR2 SMNVEV (reference sequence). The CDR3 extends over 14 amino acids. V lost 5 bases to trimming and J lost 5 bases, with 14 bases between them. As for this clonotype: No antigen is known for it.

The chain couples TRBV27 to TRBJ2-3; D might be TRBD1 or TRBD2, each matching 6 bases. Source material: CD8+ T cells from PBMCs. This sequence was found in a human donor in good health (CMV status not recorded). Some clones in this sample may be carry-over from other donors' samples. The CDR3 reads CASSPLGGEDTQYF. CDR3 sequence (DNA): TGTGCCAGCAGTCCCCTGGGGGGCGAAGATACGCAGTATTTT.